This is a list of T cell receptor beta chains from one sample in a study of control samples from healthy donors and cancer patients. Repertoires were generated with immunoSEQ multiplex PCR, while TCRdb's copy carries only in-frame clones and drops some. Of about 180,000 clones listed, about 90% are singletons. The sample consisted of blood. The receptors here all came from a woman aged 50 to 60 in good health. The CDR3 runs from the conserved cysteine through the conserved F or W. A D gene is named only where the DNA matches it firmly. Expanded clones get a size class; other rows say once, few or many, or leave the size out.

TRBV7-2	TRBJ1-5	.	TRBD1	TGTGCCAGCAGTTCTCAGGGGGATCAGCCCCAGCATTTT	CASSSQGDQPQHF
TRBV5-8	TRBJ1-6	.	TRBD1	TGTGCCAGCAGCTTGCCCGGGACAGCTTATAATTCACCCCTCCACTTT	CASSLPGTAYNSPLHF
TRBV6-6	TRBJ2-1	.	TRBD2	TGTGCCAGCAGTTCAAGCGGGAGTGTTAATGAGCAGTTCTTC	CASSSSGSVNEQFF
TRBV18	TRBJ2-7	.	TRBD1	TGTGCCAGCTCACTACAGGACAGGGCCAGAGAGCAGTACTTC	CASSLQDRAREQYF
TRBV7-2	TRBJ1-6	.	TRBD1	TGTGCCAGCAGCCCGCTACAGGGGAGGAGTTCACCCCTCCACTTT	CASSPLQGRSSPLHF
TRBV5-5	TRBJ2-5	.	.	TGTGCCAGCAGCTTGTCTCCAGGGGCCAAGACCCAGTACTTC	CASSLSPGAKTQYF
TRBV9	TRBJ2-2	.	.	TGTGCCAGCAGCGTATTTAGTACCGCGGGGTGGAACACCGGGGAGCTGTTTTTT	CASSVFSTAGWNTGELFF
TRBV7-8	TRBJ2-3	.	TRBD2	TGTGCCAGCAGCTCTATAGCGGGAGGTCTCACAGATACGCAGTATTTT	CASSSIAGGLTDTQYF
TRBV11-3	TRBJ2-2	.	.	TGTGCCAGCAGCTTGGCAGCGAACACCGGGGAGCTGTTTTTT	CASSLAANTGELFF
TRBV19	TRBJ1-3	.	.	TGTGCCAGTAGTATGGACAGTCAGACTGGAAACACCATATATTTT	CASSMDSQTGNTIYF
TRBV6-2/TRBV6-3	TRBJ1-4	once	.	TGTGCCAGCAGTTACCCCCCCCCGAGGACTAATGAAAAACTGTTTTTT	CASSYPPPRTNEKLFF
TRBV7-9	TRBJ1-1	.	TRBD1	TGTGCCAGCAGCTCTGCAGGGGGGACTGAAGCTTTCTTT	CASSSAGGTEAFF
TRBV7-9	TRBJ1-1	.	.	TGTGCCAGCAGTGGGGACACGGCTGAAGCTTTCTTT	CASSGDTAEAFF
TRBV5-4	TRBJ2-1	.	TRBD2	TGTGCCAGCAGCCGCGCCAGCGGGATTTACAATGAGCAGTTCTTC	CASSRASGIYNEQFF
TRBV7-6	TRBJ2-5	.	.	TGTGCCAGCAGCTTAGAAGTTAGCCTGTACCAAGAGACCCAGTACTTC	CASSLEVSLYQETQYF
TRBV29-1	TRBJ1-2	.	TRBD1	TGCAGCGTTCTTGTTACAGGGGGAGGTGGCTACACCTTC	CSVLVTGGGGYTF
TRBV11-2	TRBJ2-7	.	.	TGTGCCAGCAGCTTAGAAAGGTTTTCCTACGAGCAGTACTTC	CASSLERFSYEQYF